These 21 T cell receptor beta chains came from one sample sequenced in a study of T cell clonotyping in hematopoietic cell transplantation (dated by TCRdb to the early 2020s). The library was prepared using the immunoSEQ multiplex PCR assay. This immuneACCESS table, as held by TCRdb, lists in-frame sequences with V and J called but not all clones. Of the missing ones, under half trace to an unresolved V gene in checked studies; the others have no known cause. This sample is represented by about 4,900 clones; around 82% of them were singletons. The top ten clonotypes cover about 24% of the sample. The time point tag for this specimen amounts to: 180 days after allo-HCT. The starting material was peripheral blood mononuclear cells, obtained 180 days after allogeneic stem cell transplant. The receptor source for this set is a male patient in his sixties or seventies who had an allogeneic stem cell transplant from an unrelated donor, so T cells may come from the graft donor. Some clones in this sample may be carry-over from other donors' samples.

The chain recombines TRBV9 with TRBJ1-4, with unresolved D. The V end was cut by 0 bases, the J end by 7 bases, with 16 bases between. Germline V gives CDR1 SGDLS, CDR2 YYNGEE. The CDR3 has 16 amino acids. DNA for the CDR3: TGTGCCAGCAGCGTAGACGGCCAACCGGGAGGTGAAAAACTGTTTTTT. This sequence encodes CASSVDGQPGGEKLFF. The full variable domain, completed using reference TRBV9 and TRBJ1-4, is DSGVTQTPKHLITATGQRVTLRCSPRSGDLSVYWYQQSLDQGLQFLIQYYNGEERAKGNILERFSAQQFPDLHSELNLSSLELGDSALYFCASSVDGQPGGEKLFFGSGTQLSVL.

This sequence joins TRBV29-1 and TRBJ2-3; no reliable D call. The germline V and J ends were trimmed by 1 base and 0 bases, with 11 bases remaining between them. CDR3 length equals 15 residues. From germline, CDR1 is SQVTM and CDR2 ANQGSEA. The CDR3 DNA is TGCAGCGTTGAAGTCTGGCGATCTAGCACAGATACGCAGTATTTT. This sequence encodes CSVEVWRSSTDTQYF.

V is TRBV5-4 and J is TRBJ1-2; D remains ambiguous. CDR1 is SGHNT, CDR2 YYREEE, per germline (reference sequence). V lost 0 bases and J lost 0, with 9 bases in between. This CDR3 has 15 residues. This CDR3 is CASSLEPAANYGYTF. CDR3 in DNA: TGTGCCAGCAGCTTGGAGCCGGCGGCTAACTATGGCTACACCTTC.

The J gene is TRBJ2-1, the V gene TRBV29-1; 11 bases fit TRBD2. The CDR3 consists of 14 residues. The germline V gene encodes CDR1 SQVTM and CDR2 ANQGSEA. Trimming cost V 4 bases and J 4 bases; bases outside gene matches: 3. The DNA of the CDR3 is TGCAGCGTTGTTACTAGCGGGAGATACAATGAGCAGTTCTTC. Its translation: CSVVTSGRYNEQFF.

The chain links TRBV6-6 to TRBJ2-7, with D perhaps matching TRBD2 (5 bases). V was clipped by 4 bases and J by 1 base, with 5 bases between them. From germline, CDR1 is MNHNY and CDR2 SVGAGI (reference sequence). The CDR3 covers 12 residues. The DNA for the CDR3 is TGTGCCAGCAGTTTAGCGTCCTACGAGCAGTACTTC. Translating it yields CASSLASYEQYF.

This clone has only a few counts. The CDR3, as DNA: TGTGCCATCAGTGGACGGGGGGATTACTACGAGCAGTACTTC. Translating gives CAISGRGDYYEQYF. The rearrangement uses TRBV10-3 and TRBJ2-7, with 7 bases matching TRBD2. The germline CDR1 and CDR2 sequences are ENHRY and SYGVKD. J was trimmed by 3 bases and V by 4 bases; bases with no gene match: 6. CDR3 size: 14 residues.

The chain is built from TRBV11-2 and TRBJ2-7, with TRBD2 as a possible D gene (5 bases). V was clipped by 2 bases and J by 0 bases, with 11 bases between them. This CDR3 has 15 residues. Germline CDR1 SGHAT, CDR2 FQNNGV. This chain's CDR3 is CASSLSSGSSYEQYF. The CDR3 DNA reads as TGTGCCAGCAGCTTATCAAGCGGTAGCTCCTACGAGCAGTACTTC.

The chain is built from TRBV5-6 and TRBJ1-1; weak D call: TRBD1 (5 bases). Germline V gene lookup returns CDR1 SGHDT and CDR2 YYEEEE. V shed 1 base and J shed 4 bases, with 14 bases lying between them. This CDR3 is built from 15 residues. For the CDR3, the DNA is TGTGCCAGCAGCTTGATGGAGGGGTGGTCCACTGAAGCTTTCTTT. This codes for CASSLMEGWSTEAFF.

The CDR3 here is CASSLLYGELFF. The CDR3 DNA follows: TGTGCCAGCAGTCTTCTCTACGGGGAGCTGTTTTTT. V is TRBV6-5 and J is TRBJ2-2; D remains ambiguous. The CDR3 is 12 amino acids. In germline, CDR1 is MNHEY, CDR2 SVGAGI. The ends were cut back, 5 bases at V and 7 bases at J, with 8 bases in the middle.

V is TRBV5-1 and J is TRBJ2-2, with 8 positions matching TRBD1. V was pared by 6 bases and J by 5 bases, with 3 bases of the junction left unmatched. The CDR3 loop spans 13 amino acids. The V gene's germline CDR1 is SGHRS and CDR2 YFSETQ. Written as DNA, the CDR3 is TGCGCCAGCAACACAGGGGGAACCGGGGAGCTGTTTTTT. This translates into CASNTGGTGELFF.

The rearrangement joins TRBV6-6 to TRBJ2-2; TRBD2 matches 7 bases. V shed 4 bases and J 5 bases; nucleotides not matched to a gene: 7. CDR1 and CDR2 from the germline V gene are MNHNY and SVGAGI (reference sequence). This CDR3 contains 15 residues. CDR3 nucleotides: TGTGCCAGCAGTTGGACACCCGGGGGGACCGGGGAGCTGTTTTTT. Translation: CASSWTPGGTGELFF.

This chain joins TRBV18 and TRBJ2-2; D is unresolved. Between the trimmed V and J ends, which lost 4 bases and 5 bases, there was a span of 5 bases. The CDR3 length is 12 residues. Germline V gene sequence: CDR1 KGHSH, CDR2 LQKENI. The CDR3 loop is CASSQPTGELFF. CDR3 DNA sequence: TGTGCCAGCTCACAACCAACCGGGGAGCTGTTTTTT.

The V gene is TRBV5-1, the J gene TRBJ1-3, with unresolved D. V lost 2 bases, J lost 0 bases, and 12 bases lay in between. The CDR3 consists of 16 residues. Germline values: CDR1 SGHRS, CDR2 YFSETQ. The CDR3 sequence is CASSFGSWFSGNTIYF. CDR3 in DNA: TGCGCCAGCAGCTTTGGGTCTTGGTTCTCTGGAAACACCATATATTTT.

The V gene is TRBV19, the J gene TRBJ2-1; 10 bases map to TRBD2. The CDR3 is 15 residues long. Per germline, CDR1 LNHDA and CDR2 SQIVND (reference sequence). Trimming at V came to 3 bases and at J to 9 bases, leaving 8 bases not matched to a gene. Here the CDR3 reads CASSINSGGAGEQFF. CDR3 sequence (DNA): TGTGCCAGTAGTATTAACAGCGGGGGGGCGGGTGAGCAGTTCTTC.

The gene calls are TRBV11-1 and TRBJ2-6; 11 bases are a match to TRBD1. J gave up 1 base and V 8 bases, and 7 bases lay outside the gene matches. CDR1 and CDR2 (germline): SGHAT, FQDESV (reference sequence). This CDR3 is built from 17 residues. CDR3: CASGRGTGGSGANVLTF. For the CDR3, the DNA is TGTGCCAGCGGACGGGGGACAGGGGGTTCTGGGGCCAACGTCCTGACTTTC.

CDR3 amino acids: CASTGRDSIPGYTF. The CDR3 DNA follows: TGTGCCAGCACGGGGCGGGACAGTATACCTGGCTACACCTTC. This chain connects TRBV28 to TRBJ1-2, with 7 nucleotides matching TRBD1. Germline trimming cut 7 bases from V and 7 bases from J; bases unmatched to any gene: 12. CDR1 and CDR2 (germline): MDHEN, SYDVKM. The CDR3 sequence is 14 residues long.

The chain couples TRBV4-1 to TRBJ1-5; D is unresolved. CDR3 length equals 17 residues. V was trimmed by 0 bases and J by 0 bases, leaving 12 bases between them. Germline CDR1 reads MGHRA; CDR2 reads YSYEKL. CDR3 nucleotide sequence: TGCGCCAGCAGCCAAGATGATAGGGCTTATAGCAATCAGCCCCAGCATTTT. This translates into CASSQDDRAYSNQPQHF.

The V gene is TRBV13, the J gene TRBJ2-6, with 7 bases matching TRBD2. Losses at the gene ends were 5 bases for V and 0 bases for J; bases not matched to a gene: 4. CDR1 is PRHDT, CDR2 FYEKMQ, per germline (reference sequence). The CDR3 consists of 16 residues. The CDR3 DNA reads TGTGCCAGCAGCCGTAGCGGGTACTCTGGGGCCAACGTCCTGACTTTC. This encodes CASSRSGYSGANVLTF.

The chain recombines TRBV2 with TRBJ2-1; D may correspond to TRBD1 or TRBD2 (5 bases each). Germline CDR1 reads SNHLY; CDR2 reads FYNNEI. CDR3 length equals 13 residues. V was clipped by 5 bases and J by 4 bases, with 9 bases between them. The DNA for the CDR3 is TGTGCCAGCAGTCTGGGACCGTACAATGAGCAGTTCTTC. This codes for CASSLGPYNEQFF.

CDR3 nucleotide sequence: TGTGCCAGTAGTATAGATCTATCGAGGAACAATGAGCAGTTCTTC. It codes for CASSIDLSRNNEQFF. This chain uses TRBV19 with TRBJ2-1; no clear D gene. Trimming shortened V by 0 bases and J by 5 bases, and 11 bases separated the two germline ends. This CDR3 is built from 15 residues. CDR1 is LNHDA, CDR2 SQIVND, per germline (reference sequence).

The V call is TRBV7-9, the J call TRBJ2-2, with 8 bases matching TRBD2. This CDR3 is built from 13 residues. The germline V gene has CDR1 SEHNR and CDR2 FQNEAQ (reference sequence). The junction had 5 bases not matched to a gene; V was cut back by 1 base and J by 13 bases. The CDR3 DNA follows: TGTGCCAGCAGCTTAGAACTAGCGGTCTCGCTGTTTTTT. Translation gives CASSLELAVSLFF.